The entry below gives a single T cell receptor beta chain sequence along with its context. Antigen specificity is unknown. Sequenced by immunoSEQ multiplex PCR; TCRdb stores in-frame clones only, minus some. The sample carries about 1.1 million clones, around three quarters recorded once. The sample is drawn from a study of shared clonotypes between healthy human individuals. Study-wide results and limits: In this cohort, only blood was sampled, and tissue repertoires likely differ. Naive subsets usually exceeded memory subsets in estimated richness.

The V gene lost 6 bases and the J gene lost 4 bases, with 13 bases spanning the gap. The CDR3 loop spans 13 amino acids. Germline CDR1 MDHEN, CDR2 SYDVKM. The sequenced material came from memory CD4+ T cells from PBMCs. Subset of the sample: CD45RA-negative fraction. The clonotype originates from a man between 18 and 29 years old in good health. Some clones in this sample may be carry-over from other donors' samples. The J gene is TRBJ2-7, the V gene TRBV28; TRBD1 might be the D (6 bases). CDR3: CASRPGHSYEQYF. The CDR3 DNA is TGTGCCAGCAGGCCGGGACACTCTTACGAGCAGTACTTC.